These T cell receptor beta chains were read from a single sample in a study of blood T cell repertoires in COVID-19. The assay was immunoSEQ multiplex PCR, and TCRdb's table has in-frame clones only and misses some. The sample includes 210,000 or so clones, roughly four fifths of them seen just once. Specimen: PBMCs or T cells enriched from blood (not recorded which). The source is a man aged 55 to 70 who had recovered from COVID-19. The CDR3 runs from the conserved cysteine through the conserved F or W. D genes are given only for firm matches. A row's size may be missing; if present it is once, few, many or a size class.

abundance	d_gene	j_gene	v_gene	CDR3aa
few	-	TRBJ1-6	TRBV3-1/TRBV3-2	CASSHRDKWDSPLHF
-	-	TRBJ2-5	TRBV14	CASSQALSRAETQYF
-	TRBD1	TRBJ2-3	TRBV5-6	CASSAGQGFLDTQYF
-	-	TRBJ2-7	TRBV7-2	CASSSGVYSSYEQYF
-	TRBD2	TRBJ2-7	TRBV12-3/TRBV12-4	CASTPGGPYEQYF
-	-	TRBJ1-1	TRBV6-2/TRBV6-3	CASSYSIQWNTEAFF
-	-	TRBJ1-5	TRBV18	CASSPAEDQPQHF
few	-	TRBJ1-2	TRBV7-2	CASSLMGRDYGYTF
-	TRBD2	TRBJ2-4	TRBV11-3	CASSSNGGGVLNIQYF
-	-	TRBJ2-5	TRBV12-5	CASGRRTEETQYF
-	TRBD1	TRBJ1-4	TRBV6-1	CASSEVQGGDEKLFF
once	-	TRBJ1-1	TRBV7-9	CASSLVTGTEAFF
-	TRBD1	TRBJ2-7	TRBV7-9	CASSLEGDRGYEQYF
-	TRBD2	TRBJ2-7	TRBV19	CASSIGPGGTYEQYF
-	TRBD1	TRBJ2-6	TRBV19	CASSILGQGWLSGANVLTF
-	-	TRBJ2-1	TRBV7-8	CASSLQQSYNEQFF
-	-	TRBJ1-5	TRBV18	CASSPETGNQPQHF
-	-	TRBJ1-2	TRBV7-2	CASSLKGYREYGYTF
-	TRBD1	TRBJ1-2	TRBV15	CATSIQGRGYGYTF
-	-	TRBJ1-1	TRBV10-3	CAISELVGRGEAFF
few	TRBD1	TRBJ2-7	TRBV19	CASSMGQSSYEQYF
-	-	TRBJ1-5	TRBV7-9	CASSSAGTHNQPQHF
-	TRBD1	TRBJ1-6	TRBV12-3/TRBV12-4	CASSGQVNSPLHF
-	TRBD2	TRBJ2-3	TRBV9	CASSVAGGPPTDTQYF
-	-	TRBJ1-1	TRBV7-2	CASSPLPAGGTEAFF
-	TRBD1	TRBJ2-2	TRBV10-3	CATQGADTGELFF
-	TRBD1	TRBJ1-3	TRBV7-2	CASSLVVTTGVGNTIYF
-	TRBD1	TRBJ1-2	TRBV7-8	CASSLVVGGPLGYTF
-	TRBD1	TRBJ2-1	TRBV11-2	CASSLVSGGSFGSYNEQFF
few	-	TRBJ1-2	TRBV12-5	CASGLLTGLYGYTF
-	-	TRBJ2-7	TRBV5-1	CASSLGPEQYF
-	-	TRBJ1-2	TRBV11-3	CASSLDGFYGYTF
-	-	TRBJ2-3	TRBV19	CASSQVGSTDTQYF
-	TRBD2	TRBJ2-3	TRBV12-5	CASGSGGLDTQYF
-	-	TRBJ1-2	TRBV19	CASSIADTSYGYTF
few	TRBD1	TRBJ2-7	TRBV6-2/TRBV6-3	CASSYDGTGSYEQYF
-	-	TRBJ2-5	TRBV7-2	CASSFRGGEETQYF
-	TRBD1	TRBJ1-1	TRBV14	CASSYRQGAGSTEAFF
-	TRBD1	TRBJ1-6	TRBV10-2	CASSSDRGNSPLHF
-	TRBD2	TRBJ2-1	TRBV4-3	CASSSRIGTSGVSEQFF
-	TRBD2	TRBJ2-2	TRBV3-1/TRBV3-2	CASSPSWTVPGLAGGRTGELFF
few	-	TRBJ1-1	TRBV11-3	CASSPQTTGFHTEAFF
-	TRBD1	TRBJ2-3	TRBV6-5	CASSWDRDTDTQYF
-	-	TRBJ1-2	TRBV7-2	CASSLDAGVGGYTF
-	TRBD1	TRBJ1-4	TRBV5-1	CASSLEGQGSSNEKLFF
-	-	TRBJ1-2	TRBV11-2	CASSLDLGGFEGYTF
-	TRBD1	TRBJ1-2	TRBV18	CASSPIIGGSYGYTF
-	-	TRBJ2-5	TRBV7-2	CASSPGDGQETQYF
-	-	TRBJ2-2	TRBV9	CASSVASFGAFAGELFF
-	TRBD1	TRBJ1-5	TRBV6-6	CASRLGQGGQPQHF
few	-	TRBJ1-1	TRBV29-1	CSVEDPRQSRAFF
-	-	TRBJ1-5	TRBV25-1	CASSEYFSGHQPQHF